This T cell receptor beta chain was recovered during a study of blood T cell repertoires in COVID-19. The wider study: Sources were T cells, B-cell-depleted T cells, or PBMCs; the material itself was cDNA or gDNA.

The CDR3 covers 13 residues. V lost 6 bases to trimming and J lost 15 bases; unmatched junction nucleotides: 9. As originally analysed: Nucleated cell number was recorded as an estimate derived from reference gene primer amplification. Libraries were prepared by immunoSEQ multiplex PCR; TCRdb keeps only in-frame clonotypes and omits some of them. V and J calls and clone size are copied from that table; D and trimming were computed from the DNA. Of about 200,000 clones listed, 85% to 90% are singletons. Seattle cases were enrolled at active infection and followed longitudinally. This sequence joins TRBV12-3 or TRBV12-4 and TRBJ1-6, with TRBD1 matching 9 bases. The sequence came from a woman aged 45 to 65 with COVID-19, enrolled during active disease. Material: peripheral blood. The CDR3: CASRRTGEDVLHF. The CDR3 DNA sequence: TGTGCCAGCAGACGGACAGGGGAGGATGTCCTCCACTTT.